A selection of T cell receptor beta chains follows, all from one sample in a study of blood T cell repertoires in COVID-19. Some clones are missing from TCRdb's copy, which holds only in-frame ones; the method was immunoSEQ multiplex PCR. The table records some 300,000 clones, 85% to 90% of them present only once. Material for sequencing was peripheral blood. These TCRs come from a woman aged 50 to 65 with COVID-19, enrolled during active disease. Both conserved end residues are part of each CDR3. The D gene is left open where the match is weak. Some rows mark clone size as missing; the rest say once, few, many or name a class of expanded clone.

>11|once|TRBJ1-1|TRBD1|TRBV18
TGTGCCAGCTCACCAGACAGGGATCCTTTCTTT
CASSPDRDPFF
>14|.|TRBJ1-5|TRBD1|TRBV30
TGTGCCTGGAGTGGACAGGGAGGCAATCAGCCCCAGCATTTT
CAWSGQGGNQPQHF
>15|.|TRBJ2-3|.|TRBV21-1
TGTGCCAGCGGAGGACCGGCGTGTTTCACAGATACGCAGTATTTT
CASGGPACFTDTQYF
>15|.|TRBJ2-7|TRBD2|TRBV11-3
TGTGCCAGCAGCTTAGCAGCGGGAGGACGTTTAGAGCAGTACTTC
CASSLAAGGRLEQYF
>13|.|TRBJ2-5|TRBD1|TRBV19
TGTGCCGTCTCACCGACAGGGCTGGAGACCCAGTACTTC
CAVSPTGLETQYF
>16|.|TRBJ1-5|.|TRBV5-1
TGCGCCAGCAGCTTGGATGGGGCTAGTAGCAATCAGCCCCAGCATTTT
CASSLDGASSNQPQHF
>15|.|TRBJ2-3|.|TRBV18
TGTGCCAGCTCACCAGTAGCGCCGAGCACAGATACGCAGTATTTT
CASSPVAPSTDTQYF
>17|.|TRBJ1-3|TRBD1|TRBV5-1
TGCGCCAGCAGCCTATGGACAGGGGTAGCAGCAGGAAACACCATATATTTT
CASSLWTGVAAGNTIYF
>18|.|TRBJ1-5|.|TRBV4-1
TGCGCCAGCAGCCAAGACCCGACGAGGGCAGGGAGGGAACAGCCCCAGCATTTT
CASSQDPTRAGREQPQHF
>13|.|TRBJ1-2|TRBD1|TRBV12-3/TRBV12-4
TGTGCCAGCGCGGGACAGGGCGTGAATGGCTACACCTTC
CASAGQGVNGYTF
>13|few|TRBJ2-2|.|TRBV18
TGTGCCAGCTCACCAGCGTACGGCGGGGAGCTGTTTTTT
CASSPAYGGELFF
>13|.|TRBJ2-4|.|TRBV29-1
TGCAGCGGCCCGGGACTAGCCAAAAACATTCAGTACTTC
CSGPGLAKNIQYF
>15|.|TRBJ1-1|TRBD1|TRBV18
TGTGCCAGCTCCAAGGGTAGTCCAACAGGGGTGGAAGCTTTCTTT
CASSKGSPTGVEAFF
>14|.|TRBJ2-7|TRBD2|TRBV11-3
TGTGCCAGCAGCTCGGGACTAGCGGGAGGGGAAAGGTACTTC
CASSSGLAGGERYF
>15|.|TRBJ2-1|TRBD2|TRBV9
TGTGCCAGCAGCGTCGGACTAGTGGGTGGCAATGAGCAGTTCTTC
CASSVGLVGGNEQFF
>17|.|TRBJ2-3|.|TRBV11-3
TGTGCCAGCAGCTTAGATTGGACAGTTCCCCCCCCAGATACGCAGTATTTT
CASSLDWTVPPPDTQYF
>16|.|TRBJ1-1|TRBD1|TRBV19
TGTGCCAGTTTTACAGAGAACAGGGGACTGAACACTGAAGCTTTCTTT
CASFTENRGLNTEAFF
>10|.|TRBJ1-2|.|TRBV29-1
TGCAGCGTTGGAGGAGGTGGCGACACCTTC
CSVGGGGDTF
>14|.|TRBJ1-2|TRBD1|TRBV6-5
TGTGCCAGCAGTTACACGGGACAGGGGCAGGGCTACACCTTC
CASSYTGQGQGYTF
>14|.|TRBJ1-5|.|TRBV24-1
TGTGCCACCAGTGATCCTCCCCCGGGTATGGCCCAGCATTTT
CATSDPPPGMAQHF
>14|.|TRBJ1-6|TRBD1|TRBV6-5
TGTGCCAGCAGGACGACAGGGGATGGTTCACCCCTCCACTTT
CASRTTGDGSPLHF
>14|.|TRBJ1-1|.|TRBV6-5
TGTGCCAGCAGTACAATGACGGGTATCTCAGAAGCTTTCTTT
CASSTMTGISEAFF
>19|.|TRBJ1-4|TRBD1|TRBV7-8
TGTGCCAGCAGCTTCATACGGGACAGGGGCGCCGTACCTGAGGAAAAACTGTTTTTT
CASSFIRDRGAVPEEKLFF
>15|.|TRBJ2-7|TRBD2|TRBV7-9
TGTGCCAGCAGCTTAGTCGGCGGGAGCTCCTACGAGCAGTACTTC
CASSLVGGSSYEQYF
>16|few|TRBJ2-3|.|TRBV6-1
TGTGCCAGCAGTGAAGTTTTGAGACTGAGCACAGATACGCAGTATTTT
CASSEVLRLSTDTQYF
>21|.|TRBJ2-3|TRBD2|TRBV18
TGTGCCAGCTCACCACTGCCCGGTAGCGGGAGGCCGTTGTCGATCGCAGATACGCAGTATTTT
CASSPLPGSGRPLSIADTQYF
>14|.|TRBJ1-1|.|TRBV7-2
TGTGCCAGCAGCTTAAGGAGCCCGAACACTGAAGCTTTCTTT
CASSLRSPNTEAFF
>16|.|TRBJ2-1|TRBD2|TRBV24-1
TGTGCCACCAGTGATGTTGTAGCGGGAGGGGGTAATGAGCAGTTCTTC
CATSDVVAGGGNEQFF
>17|.|TRBJ1-4|TRBD1|TRBV7-2
TGTGCCAGCAGCCCGAGGACAGGGGGCGCAGATAATGAAAAACTGTTTTTT
CASSPRTGGADNEKLFF
>15|.|TRBJ2-7|.|TRBV3-1/TRBV3-2
TGTGCCAGCAGGCTCCAGGGCGGGAAGAACTACGAGCAGTACTTC
CASRLQGGKNYEQYF
>17|.|TRBJ1-4|.|TRBV28
TGTGCCAGCACCAAACAGAAGCCCGGTAGACGTAATGAAAAACTGTTTTTT
CASTKQKPGRRNEKLFF
>18|.|TRBJ1-5|.|TRBV7-8
TGTGCCAGCAGCCCAAACTTAGATCCAGACAGGTTAAATCAGCCCCAGCATTTT
CASSPNLDPDRLNQPQHF
>17|.|TRBJ2-3|TRBD2|TRBV7-2
TGTGCCAGCAGCTTAGGGTCAGCGGGGGGGGGATCAGATACGCAGTATTTT
CASSLGSAGGGSDTQYF
>13|.|TRBJ2-1|.|TRBV20-1
TGCAGTGCTAGTAGGCAGGAACACAATGAGCAGTTCTTC
CSASRQEHNEQFF
>15|.|TRBJ2-5|.|TRBV27
TGTGCCAGCAGTTTATCGGGCCCCCACCAAGAGACCCAGTACTTC
CASSLSGPHQETQYF
>14|.|TRBJ2-7|TRBD2|TRBV5-1
TGCGCCAGCAGCCCCGCCCCGGGGGGCTACGAGCAGTACTTC
CASSPAPGGYEQYF
>13|.|TRBJ2-7|TRBD1|TRBV19
TGTGCCAGTAGTTACCGGGACAGGGACGAGCAGTACTTC
CASSYRDRDEQYF
>15|.|TRBJ2-1|.|TRBV11-2
TGTGCCAGCAGCTTAGGAAGTGGACGGGAGAATGAGCAGTTCTTC
CASSLGSGRENEQFF
>14|.|TRBJ2-7|.|TRBV28
TGTGCCAGCAGCGGTTTTACCCGCTCCTACGAGCAGTACTTC
CASSGFTRSYEQYF
>15|.|TRBJ2-1|.|TRBV27
TGTGCCAGCAGTTTACACGTGGCTAGTCTGAATGAGCAGTTCTTC
CASSLHVASLNEQFF